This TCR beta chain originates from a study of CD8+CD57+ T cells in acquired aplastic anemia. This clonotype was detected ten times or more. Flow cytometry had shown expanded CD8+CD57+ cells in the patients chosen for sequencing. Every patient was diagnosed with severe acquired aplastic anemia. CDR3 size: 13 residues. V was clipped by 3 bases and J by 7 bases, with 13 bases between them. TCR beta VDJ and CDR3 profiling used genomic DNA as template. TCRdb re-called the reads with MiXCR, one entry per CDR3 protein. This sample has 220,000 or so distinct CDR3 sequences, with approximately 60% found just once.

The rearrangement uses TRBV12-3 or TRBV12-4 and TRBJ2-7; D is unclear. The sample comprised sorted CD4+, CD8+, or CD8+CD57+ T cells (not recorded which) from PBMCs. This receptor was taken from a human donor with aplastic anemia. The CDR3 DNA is TGTGCCAGCAGTTTCCGGCAGGCGGAGGAGCAGTACTTC. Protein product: CASSFRQAEEQYF.